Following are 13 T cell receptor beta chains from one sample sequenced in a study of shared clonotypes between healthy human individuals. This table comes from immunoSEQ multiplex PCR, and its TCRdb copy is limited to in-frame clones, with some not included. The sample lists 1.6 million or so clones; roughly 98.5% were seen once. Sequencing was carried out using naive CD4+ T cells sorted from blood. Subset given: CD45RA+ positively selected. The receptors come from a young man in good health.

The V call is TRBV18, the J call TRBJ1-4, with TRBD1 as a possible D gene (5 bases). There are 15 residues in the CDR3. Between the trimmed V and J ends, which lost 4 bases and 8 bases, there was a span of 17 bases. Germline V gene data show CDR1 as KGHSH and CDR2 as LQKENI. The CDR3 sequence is CASSQQRTREEKLFF. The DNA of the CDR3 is TGTGCCAGCTCACAACAACGGACAAGGGAAGAAAAACTGTTTTTT.

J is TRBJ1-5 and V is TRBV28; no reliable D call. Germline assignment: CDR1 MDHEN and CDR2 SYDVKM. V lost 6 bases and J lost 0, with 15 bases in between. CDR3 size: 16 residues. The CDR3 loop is CASSQVRSYSNQPQHF. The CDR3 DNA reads TGTGCCAGCAGCCAGGTCAGATCATATAGCAATCAGCCCCAGCATTTT.

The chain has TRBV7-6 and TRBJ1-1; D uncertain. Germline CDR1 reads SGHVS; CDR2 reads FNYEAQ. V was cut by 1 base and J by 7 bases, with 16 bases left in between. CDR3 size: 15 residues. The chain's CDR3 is CASSLVGGRANEAFF. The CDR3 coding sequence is TGTGCCAGCAGCTTAGTGGGTGGGAGGGCCAATGAAGCTTTCTTT.

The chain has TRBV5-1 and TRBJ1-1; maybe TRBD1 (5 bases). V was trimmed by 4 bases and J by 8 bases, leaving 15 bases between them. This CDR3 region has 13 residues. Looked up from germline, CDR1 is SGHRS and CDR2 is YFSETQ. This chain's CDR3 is CASSGQVGQEAFF. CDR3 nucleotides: TGCGCCAGCAGCGGCCAGGTGGGGCAAGAAGCTTTCTTT.

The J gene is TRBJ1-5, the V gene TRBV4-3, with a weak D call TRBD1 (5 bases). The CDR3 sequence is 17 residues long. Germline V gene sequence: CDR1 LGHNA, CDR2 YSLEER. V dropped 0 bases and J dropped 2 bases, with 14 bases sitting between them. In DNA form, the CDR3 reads TGCGCCAGCAGCCAAGATCTGGGGGGTGTGGGCAATCAGCCCCAGCATTTT. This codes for CASSQDLGGVGNQPQHF.

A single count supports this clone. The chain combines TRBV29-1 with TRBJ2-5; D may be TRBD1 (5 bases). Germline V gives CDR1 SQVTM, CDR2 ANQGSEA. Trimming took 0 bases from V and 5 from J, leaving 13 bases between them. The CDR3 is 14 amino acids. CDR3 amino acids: CSVEDHQGRETQYF. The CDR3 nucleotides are TGCAGCGTTGAAGATCATCAGGGTAGGGAGACCCAGTACTTC.

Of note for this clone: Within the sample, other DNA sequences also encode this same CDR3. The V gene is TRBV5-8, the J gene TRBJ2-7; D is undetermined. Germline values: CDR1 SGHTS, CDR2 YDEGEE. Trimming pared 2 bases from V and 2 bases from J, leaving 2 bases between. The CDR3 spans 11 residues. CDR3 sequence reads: CASSFTYEQYF. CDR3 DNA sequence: TGTGCCAGCAGCTTCACCTACGAGCAGTACTTC.

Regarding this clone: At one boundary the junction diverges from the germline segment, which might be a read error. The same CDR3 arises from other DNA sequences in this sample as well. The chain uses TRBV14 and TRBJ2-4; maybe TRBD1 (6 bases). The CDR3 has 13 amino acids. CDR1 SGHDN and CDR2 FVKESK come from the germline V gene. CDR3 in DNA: TGTGCCAGCAGCCAAGTAGGGACAACCATTCAATACTTC. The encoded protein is CASSQVGTTIQYF.

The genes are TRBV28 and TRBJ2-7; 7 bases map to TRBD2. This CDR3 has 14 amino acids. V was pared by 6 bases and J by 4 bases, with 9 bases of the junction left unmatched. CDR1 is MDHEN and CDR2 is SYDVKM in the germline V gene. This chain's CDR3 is CASRPTGGPYEQYF. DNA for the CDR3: TGTGCCAGCAGACCAACGGGGGGACCTTACGAGCAGTACTTC.

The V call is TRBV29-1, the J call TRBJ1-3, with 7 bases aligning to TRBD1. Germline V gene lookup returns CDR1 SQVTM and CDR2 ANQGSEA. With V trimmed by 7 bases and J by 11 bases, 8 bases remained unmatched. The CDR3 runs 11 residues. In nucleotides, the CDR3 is TGCAGCGCGAATCGACAGGGATCCATATATTTT. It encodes CSANRQGSIYF.

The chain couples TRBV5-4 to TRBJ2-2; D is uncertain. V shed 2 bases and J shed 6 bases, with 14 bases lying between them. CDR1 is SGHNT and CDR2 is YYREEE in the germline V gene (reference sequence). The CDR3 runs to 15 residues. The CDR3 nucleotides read TGTGCCAGCAGCTTCAACAGCCGTCTTCCCGGGGAGCTGTTTTTT. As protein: CASSFNSRLPGELFF.

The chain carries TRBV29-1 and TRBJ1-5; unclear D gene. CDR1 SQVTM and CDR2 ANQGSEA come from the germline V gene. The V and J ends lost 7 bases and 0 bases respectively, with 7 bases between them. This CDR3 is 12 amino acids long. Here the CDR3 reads CSAANSNQPQHF. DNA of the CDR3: TGCAGCGCTGCAAATAGCAATCAGCCCCAGCATTTT. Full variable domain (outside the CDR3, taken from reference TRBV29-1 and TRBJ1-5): SAVISQKPSRDICQRGTSLTIQCQVDSQVTMMFWYRQQPGQSLTLIATANQGSEATYESGFVIDKFPISRPNLTFSTLTVSNMSPEDSSIYLCSAANSNQPQHFGDGTRLSIL.

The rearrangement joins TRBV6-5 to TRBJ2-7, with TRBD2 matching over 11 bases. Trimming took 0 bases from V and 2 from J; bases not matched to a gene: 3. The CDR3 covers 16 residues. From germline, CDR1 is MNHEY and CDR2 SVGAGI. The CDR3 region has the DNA TGTGCCAGCAGTTACTCCGGGACTAGCGGTCCCTACGAGCAGTACTTC. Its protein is CASSYSGTSGPYEQYF.